These 24 T cell receptor beta chains were sequenced from one sample in a study of cytomegalovirus exposure and HLA in healthy donors. Some clones are missing from TCRdb's copy, which holds only in-frame ones; the method was immunoSEQ multiplex PCR. The sample has approximately 300,000 clones; 87% are singletons. The sample comprised PBMCs. All receptors derive from a woman in her 30s in good health and CMV-seropositive.

The sample holds one count of this clone. The chain uses TRBV28 and TRBJ1-2; D may be TRBD1 (5 bases). Germline V gene data show CDR1 as MDHEN and CDR2 as SYDVKM. The CDR3 consists of 15 residues. V lost 3 bases and J lost 3, with 14 bases in between. The DNA of the CDR3 is TGTGCCAGCAGTTTGGGGCAAGGGCATGACTATGGCTACACCTTC. It specifies CASSLGQGHDYGYTF.

The genes are TRBV11-2 and TRBJ2-2, with 7 nucleotides matching TRBD1. Germline V gene sequence: CDR1 SGHAT, CDR2 FQNNGV. J lost 6 bases, V lost 1 base, and 2 bases had no gene match. The CDR3 totals 14 residues. The CDR3 region has the DNA TGTGCCAGCAGCTTAGGTCAGGGGGCCGGGGAGCTGTTTTTT. This encodes CASSLGQGAGELFF.

The sample holds a few counts of this clone. The rearrangement uses TRBV7-2 and TRBJ2-2; D remains unclear. Between the trimmed V and J ends, which lost 1 base and 7 bases, there was a span of 7 bases. This CDR3 is built from 13 residues. Germline V gene sequence: CDR1 SGHTA, CDR2 FQGNSA. This CDR3 reads CASSLEALGELFF. The CDR3 DNA reads TGTGCCAGCAGCTTAGAAGCGCTCGGGGAGCTGTTTTTT. Variable domain in full (rest from reference TRBV7-2 and TRBJ2-2): GAGVSQSPSNKVTEKGKDVELRCDPISGHTALYWYRQSLGQGLEFLIYFQGNSAPDKSGLPSDRFSAERTGGSVSTLTIQRTQQEDSAVYLCASSLEALGELFFGEGSRLTVL.

This clone is a singleton in its sample. The chain is built from TRBV27 and TRBJ2-1, with D uncertain. With 5 bases removed from V and 7 bases from J, the gap between germline ends came to 9 bases. CDR3 size: 12 residues. Germline CDR1 and CDR2: MNHEY and SMNVEV (reference sequence). CDR3 amino acids: CASSLDGNEQFF. The CDR3 nucleotides are TGTGCCAGCAGTCTTGATGGGAATGAGCAGTTCTTC.

The gene calls are TRBV14 and TRBJ2-1; 7 nucleotides line up with TRBD2. The CDR3 is 13 residues long. In germline, CDR1 is SGHDN, CDR2 FVKESK. V trimming: 5 bases; J trimming: 8 bases; junction bases outside the gene matches: 6. The CDR3 loop reads CASSWTSPYEQFF. For the CDR3, the DNA is TGTGCCAGCAGCTGGACTAGTCCCTATGAGCAGTTCTTC.

The genes are TRBV30 and TRBJ2-7; D tentatively reads TRBD1 or TRBD2 (6 bases each). With 3 bases removed from V and 2 bases from J, the gap between germline ends came to 8 bases. The CDR3 is made up of 12 amino acids. The germline V gene encodes CDR1 GTSNPN and CDR2 SVGIG (reference sequence). CDR3 DNA: TGTGCCTGGAGCCGGGGGCCCTACGAGCAGTACTTC. This encodes CAWSRGPYEQYF.

The CDR3 DNA reads as TGTGCCAGCAGCGCCTCTTGGGGAAGCACTGAAGCTTTCTTT. Translated, it gives CASSASWGSTEAFF. The rearrangement uses TRBV7-3 and TRBJ1-1; D not resolved. Trimming took off 5 bases at V and 4 bases at J, with 14 bases between the two ends. Germline V gene data show CDR1 as SGHTA and CDR2 as FQGTGA. This CDR3 has 14 amino acids.

J is TRBJ2-3 and V is TRBV7-8; D not certain. The V gene lost 4 bases and the J gene lost 1 base, with 9 bases spanning the gap. This CDR3 has 14 residues. Germline CDR1 is SGHVS and CDR2 is FQNEAQ. Here the CDR3 DNA reads TGTGCCAGCAGCTACGGTGCGGGCACAGATACGCAGTATTTT. Translated: CASSYGAGTDTQYF. Supplemented by reference TRBV7-8 and TRBJ2-3, the full variable domain reads GAGVSQSPRYKVAKRGQDVALRCDPISGHVSLFWYQQALGQGPEFLTYFQNEAQLDKSGLPSDRFFAERPEGSVSTLKIQRTQQEDSAVYLCASSYGAGTDTQYFGPGTRLTVL.

The chain links TRBV28 to TRBJ1-4; D is possibly TRBD1 (5 bases). Per germline, CDR1 MDHEN and CDR2 SYDVKM. V lost 6 bases, J lost 8 bases, and 16 bases lay in between. This CDR3 has 14 amino acids. Here the CDR3 DNA reads TGTGCCAGCAGCCAGGGCCCAGTGGAGGAAAAACTGTTTTTT. It codes for CASSQGPVEEKLFF.

The chain links TRBV7-8 to TRBJ2-1, with D perhaps matching TRBD2 (7 bases). V was cut by 5 bases and J by 4 bases, with 12 bases left in between. CDR3 length equals 14 residues. Germline V lookup: CDR1 SGHVS, CDR2 FQNEAQ. The CDR3 reads CASSRGAQYNEQFF. CDR3 DNA: TGTGCCAGCAGCCGGGGGGCCCAGTACAATGAGCAGTTCTTC.

V and J are TRBV6-7 and TRBJ2-1; D not certain. TRBV6-7 is annotated as an ORF whose role is uncertain. This CDR3 contains 14 residues. Trimming cost V 3 bases and J 6 bases, with 12 bases left between them. The CDR3 is CASSYRYFCNEQFF. The CDR3 DNA sequence: TGTGCCAGCAGTTATAGGTACTTCTGCAATGAGCAGTTCTTC.

This clone was seen just once. The J gene is TRBJ1-5, the V gene TRBV4-1; D is uncertain. There are 15 residues in the CDR3. V was trimmed by 1 base and J by 2 bases, leaving 9 bases between them. The germline gives CDR1 MGHRA, CDR2 YSYEKL. The CDR3 is CASSQVLGGNQPQHF. CDR3 nucleotides: TGCGCCAGCAGCCAAGTCCTGGGCGGCAATCAGCCCCAGCATTTT.

The CDR3 protein is CASRVKANTEAFF. In DNA form, the CDR3 reads TGTGCCAGCAGGGTCAAAGCGAACACTGAAGCTTTCTTT. The chain combines TRBV6-6 with TRBJ1-1; D remains unclear. CDR1 and CDR2 (germline): MNHNY, SVGAGI (reference sequence). The CDR3 covers 13 residues. V lost 6 bases and J 1 base, leaving 9 bases between the germline ends.

The gene calls are TRBV28 and TRBJ1-5; D may be TRBD1 (5 bases). The germline V gene encodes CDR1 MDHEN and CDR2 SYDVKM. The CDR3 contains 15 residues. V was clipped by 5 bases and J by 6 bases, with 17 bases between them. CDR3 sequence reads: CASSLLPWGTQPQHF. In nucleotides, the CDR3 is TGTGCCAGCAGTCTCCTGCCCTGGGGCACTCAGCCCCAGCATTTT.

Comments on this clone: Distinct nucleotide sequences in the sample also encode this CDR3. V is TRBV5-1 and J is TRBJ2-3; D gene ambiguous. The V gene's germline CDR1 is SGHRS and CDR2 YFSETQ. This CDR3 contains 14 residues. V was clipped by 0 bases and J by 0 bases, with 5 bases between them. DNA for the CDR3: TGCGCCAGCAGCTTGGGGGTTAGCACAGATACGCAGTATTTT. Translated, it gives CASSLGVSTDTQYF. Supplemented by reference TRBV5-1 and TRBJ2-3, the full variable domain reads KAGVTQTPRYLIKTRGQQVTLSCSPISGHRSVSWYQQTPGQGLQFLFEYFSETQRNKGNFPGRFSGRQFSNSRSEMNVSTLELGDSALYLCASSLGVSTDTQYFGPGTRLTVL.

This clone was counted a few times. This chain links TRBV5-1 with TRBJ2-7; the D is unclear. The ends were cut back, 0 bases at V and 0 bases at J, with 4 bases in the middle. The germline V gene encodes CDR1 SGHRS and CDR2 YFSETQ. This CDR3 comprises 13 residues. CDR3 region: CASSLDNSYEQYF. The CDR3 DNA reads TGCGCCAGCAGCTTGGACAACTCCTACGAGCAGTACTTC. Full variable domain (rest looked up from reference TRBV5-1 and TRBJ2-7): KAGVTQTPRYLIKTRGQQVTLSCSPISGHRSVSWYQQTPGQGLQFLFEYFSETQRNKGNFPGRFSGRQFSNSRSEMNVSTLELGDSALYLCASSLDNSYEQYFGPGTRLTVT.

V gene TRBV27 combines with J gene TRBJ2-3, with 7 bases matching TRBD1. The CDR3 loop spans 14 amino acids. V lost 8 bases and J lost 1; bases outside the gene matches: 6. The germline gives CDR1 MNHEY, CDR2 SMNVEV (reference sequence). The CDR3 bases are TGTGCCAGCGCCACAGGGGTTGGCACAGATACGCAGTATTTT. This encodes CASATGVGTDTQYF.

The chain recombines TRBV7-9 with TRBJ1-4; D not certain. Germline CDR1 is SEHNR and CDR2 is FQNEAQ (reference sequence). This CDR3 comprises 16 residues. Trimming took 0 bases from V and 0 from J, leaving 8 bases between them. The CDR3 is CASSLAPDPTNEKLFF. CDR3 DNA: TGTGCCAGCAGCTTAGCGCCAGATCCAACTAATGAAAAACTGTTTTTT.

The chain is built from TRBV7-9 and TRBJ1-1; maybe TRBD1 (5 bases). V was shortened by 1 base and J by 10 bases, with 10 bases between the two germline ends. The germline V gene encodes CDR1 SEHNR and CDR2 FQNEAQ (reference sequence). The CDR3 is 12 amino acids. In DNA form, the CDR3 reads TGTGCCAGCAGCTTAGGCGGGACCGCAGCTTTCTTT. The encoded protein is CASSLGGTAAFF.

V and J are TRBV6-6 and TRBJ2-5; TRBD1 aligns across 9 bases. CDR1 and CDR2 from the germline V gene are MNHNY and SVGAGI (reference sequence). Trimming cost V 7 bases and J 5 bases; bases outside gene matches: 5. This CDR3 is 13 amino acids long. CDR3 bases: TGTGCCAGCATCGGGACAGGGAGCGAGACCCAGTACTTC. It yields the protein CASIGTGSETQYF.

The rearrangement links TRBV11-2 to TRBJ2-5; weak D call: TRBD1 (6 bases). V lost 5 bases, J lost 5 bases, and 21 bases lay in between. The CDR3 has 16 residues. Germline CDR1 reads SGHAT; CDR2 reads FQNNGV. CDR3 amino acids: CASSTGTTGFAETQYF. CDR3 DNA sequence: TGTGCCAGCAGCACCGGGACAACAGGGTTTGCGGAGACCCAGTACTTC.

The V call is TRBV6-1, the J call TRBJ2-4, with 7 positions matching TRBD2. The V gene end was trimmed by 1 base and the J gene end by 5 bases; junction bases not matched to a gene: 2. The germline gives CDR1 MNHNS, CDR2 SASEGT. The CDR3 totals 14 residues. The CDR3 sequence: CASSEGGGQNIQYF. The CDR3 nucleotides are TGTGCCAGCAGTGAAGGGGGGGGACAAAACATTCAGTACTTC.

This clone appeared a single time. This CDR3 reads CASSQYGGGETQYF. CDR3 coding DNA: TGTGCCAGCAGCCAATACGGAGGTGGAGAGACCCAGTACTTC. V and J are TRBV14 and TRBJ2-5; D possibly corresponds to TRBD2 (5 bases). The CDR3 length is 14 residues. Germline loops: CDR1 SGHDN, CDR2 FVKESK. V lost 2 bases and J 4 bases, leaving 11 bases between the germline ends.

This chain links TRBV6-1 with TRBJ2-7; D unresolved. Germline values: CDR1 MNHNS, CDR2 SASEGT. Trimming removed 6 bases at V and 6 bases at J, with 9 bases between. The length of the CDR3 is 11 residues. CDR3 in DNA: TGTGCCAGCAGCGAGATTATCGAGCAGTACTTC. It codes for CASSEIIEQYF.